One and the same sample provided the 20 T cell receptor beta chains below, sequenced in a study of blood T cell repertoires in COVID-19. The data were produced by immunoSEQ multiplex PCR, yet TCRdb's version contains in-frame clones alone and is incomplete. The sample carries 45,000 or so clones, 86% recorded once. The sequenced sample was peripheral blood. The receptors derive from a human donor in a cohort sampled during active COVID-19.

The rearrangement uses TRBV29-1 and TRBJ2-7; the match to TRBD1 covers 8 bases. Unmatched junction bases numbered 11, after V lost 7 bases and J lost 9 bases. This CDR3 is 12 amino acids long. Germline CDR1 is SQVTM and CDR2 is ANQGSEA. CDR3 amino acids: CSGRTGTLGQYF. The CDR3 nucleotides are TGCAGCGGGAGGACAGGGACGTTGGGGCAGTACTTC.

This clone was seen once. The genes are TRBV6-5 and TRBJ2-1, with D maybe TRBD2 (6 bases). Germline V gene sequence: CDR1 MNHEY, CDR2 SVGAGI. The length of the CDR3 is 16 residues. V shed 4 bases and J shed 4 bases, with 17 bases lying between them. The DNA of the CDR3 is TGTGCCAGCAGTTTGCGGGAACCCGGATATTACAATGAGCAGTTCTTC. This codes for CASSLREPGYYNEQFF.

This sequence joins TRBV6-1 and TRBJ1-2; D is unresolved. CDR1 and CDR2 from the germline V gene are MNHNS and SASEGT. V was trimmed by 3 bases and J by 6 bases, leaving 11 bases between them. This CDR3 is 13 amino acids long. The CDR3 nucleotides are TGTGCCAGCAGTGATCGGTCATACGATGGCTACACCTTC. Protein: CASSDRSYDGYTF.

Here the CDR3 DNA reads TGTGCCAGCAGTGACAGGCTATGGGATTCACCCCTCCACTTT. It yields the protein CASSDRLWDSPLHF. The chain carries TRBV6-1 and TRBJ1-6; D not resolved. Trimming left V 3 bases short and J 8 bases short, with 11 bases between. The CDR3 consists of 14 residues. Germline-derived CDR1 and CDR2 are MNHNS and SASEGT.

The chain links TRBV18 to TRBJ2-3; D possibly corresponds to TRBD2 (5 bases). Trimming removed 3 bases at V and 4 bases at J, with 14 bases between. Germline CDR1 reads KGHSH; CDR2 reads LQKENI. The CDR3 runs 15 residues. The CDR3 DNA is TGTGCCAGCTCACCGAGCGGTAATAGGGCAGATACGCAGTATTTT. Translated, it gives CASSPSGNRADTQYF.

The chain joins TRBV18 to TRBJ1-6; D gene unclear. Deletions cut 3 bases from V and 10 bases from J, with 19 bases between. The CDR3 length is 16 residues. Per germline, CDR1 KGHSH and CDR2 LQKENI. CDR3 in DNA: TGTGCCAGCTCACCCGGGTGGATCAGAGATTTGTCACCCCTCCACTTT. It yields the protein CASSPGWIRDLSPLHF.

This chain connects TRBV12-5 to TRBJ2-3; no clear D. Germline V CDR1 and CDR2: LGHNT, FRNRAP. V lost 1 base, J lost 4 bases, and 6 bases lay in between. The CDR3 length is 13 residues. As DNA, the CDR3 is TGTGCTAGTGGTTTGGCCCCTGCAGATACGCAGTATTTT. Protein product: CASGLAPADTQYF.

This chain connects TRBV20-1 to TRBJ2-7; 8 positions match TRBD1. J lost 6 bases, V lost 6 bases, and 16 bases had no gene match. The CDR3 covers 15 residues. CDR1 is DFQATT and CDR2 is SNEGSKA in the germline V gene (reference sequence). The CDR3 sequence is CSASPRRGPRREQYF. CDR3 DNA sequence: TGCAGTGCAAGTCCCCGCAGGGGGCCGCGGCGCGAGCAGTACTTC.

The chain is built from TRBV19 and TRBJ1-5, with D hard to call. Deletions cut 3 bases from V and 7 bases from J, with 7 bases between. This CDR3 has 12 amino acids. Germline values: CDR1 LNHDA, CDR2 SQIVND (reference sequence). CDR3 sequence reads: CASSMSSQPQHF. CDR3 coding DNA: TGTGCCAGTAGTATGTCTAGCCAGCCCCAGCATTTT.

The gene calls are TRBV24-1 and TRBJ1-1; D ambiguous. V gave up 12 bases and J gave up 3 bases, with 22 bases separating them. The CDR3 covers 15 residues. CDR1 and CDR2 from the germline V gene are KGHDR and SFDVKD. The CDR3 here is CAAGVEWVSDTEAFF. CDR3 nucleotide sequence: TGTGCCGCCGGAGTGGAGTGGGTGTCGGACACTGAAGCTTTCTTT.

The chain uses TRBV3-1 (or the pseudogene TRBV3-2) and TRBJ1-5, with D possibly being TRBD1 (6 bases). CDR3 length: 12 residues. V was clipped by 3 bases and J by 10 bases, with 10 bases between them. Germline V CDR1 and CDR2: LGHDT, YNNKEL (reference sequence). The CDR3 sequence is CASSQGGQPQHF. The DNA for the CDR3 is TGTGCCAGCAGCCAGGGGGGGCAACCCCAGCATTTT.

V and J are TRBV6-5 and TRBJ1-2, with D possibly TRBD1 on 5 matching bases. Per the germline V gene, CDR1 is MNHEY and CDR2 is SVGAGI. Trimming shortened V by 6 bases and J by 4 bases, and 12 bases separated the two germline ends. CDR3 length: 13 amino acids. The CDR3 protein is CASRDWDFYGYTF. The CDR3, as DNA: TGTGCCAGCAGGGATTGGGACTTCTATGGCTACACCTTC.

This clone was detected only a few times. The chain is built from TRBV15 and TRBJ2-1, with TRBD1 matching over 8 bases. The germline CDR1 and CDR2 sequences are LNHNV and YYDKDF (reference sequence). J gave up 9 bases and V 5 bases, and 6 bases lay outside the gene matches. The CDR3 covers 13 residues. The CDR3, as DNA: TGTGCCACCAGCCCAGGGGGCTTTAGTGAGCAGTTCTTC. Protein sequence: CATSPGGFSEQFF.

The chain joins TRBV6-5 to TRBJ1-1; D gene unclear. Germline-derived CDR1 and CDR2 are MNHEY and SVGAGI. This CDR3 comprises 14 residues. V was trimmed by 4 bases and J by 5 bases, leaving 14 bases between them. The CDR3 region has the DNA TGTGCCAGCAGTTTAGGGCGGAGAGGGACTGAAGCTTTCTTT. Translated: CASSLGRRGTEAFF.

The rearrangement links TRBV6-5 to TRBJ2-7; 7 bases map to TRBD1. The CDR3 is made up of 13 amino acids. After removal of 5 bases from V and 7 bases from J, the junction contained 8 bases not matched to a gene. In germline, CDR1 is MNHEY, CDR2 SVGAGI. This CDR3 reads CASSRTGTAEQYF. CDR3 sequence (DNA): TGTGCCAGCAGTAGGACGGGGACAGCAGAGCAGTACTTC.

The genes are TRBV6-4 and TRBJ1-3, with 7 positions matching TRBD1. V lost 5 bases and J lost 0; bases outside the gene matches: 13. This CDR3 region has 18 residues. The germline V gene has CDR1 MRHNA and CDR2 SNTAGT. The CDR3 spells CASSRDRIRLTSGNTIYF. The CDR3 region has the DNA TGTGCCAGCAGTCGGGACAGAATAAGACTTACCTCTGGAAACACCATATATTTT.

This clone has more than one count but fewer than ten. V is TRBV5-5 and J is TRBJ1-5; D is uncertain. V lost 0 bases, J lost 6 bases, and 16 bases lay in between. From germline, CDR1 is SGHKS and CDR2 YYEKEE (reference sequence). CDR3 length: 16 amino acids. The chain's CDR3 is CASSLGGESGSQPQHF. CDR3 coding DNA: TGTGCCAGCAGCTTGGGCGGGGAATCGGGGTCTCAGCCCCAGCATTTT.

The chain uses TRBV3-1 (or the pseudogene TRBV3-2) and TRBJ1-1, with D perhaps matching TRBD1 (6 bases). The CDR3 covers 14 residues. CDR1 is LGHDT, CDR2 YNNKEL, per germline (reference sequence). V gave up 3 bases and J gave up 3 bases, with 11 bases separating them. CDR3 in DNA: TGTGCCAGCAGCCAGGGGGGGGGCTACACTGAAGCTTTCTTT. It translates to CASSQGGGYTEAFF.

This chain links TRBV4-2 with TRBJ2-3; 10 bases fit TRBD2. The CDR3 loop spans 16 amino acids. The J segment lost 1 base and the V segment lost 1 base, leaving 2 bases of the junction unmatched. The germline V gene encodes CDR1 LGHNA and CDR2 YNFKEQ. As DNA, the CDR3 is TGTGCCAGCAGCCAAGTCCTAGCGGGGGGCACAGATACGCAGTATTTT. Its translation is CASSQVLAGGTDTQYF.

The gene calls are TRBV4-1 and TRBJ2-5, with 14 nucleotides matching TRBD2. Germline CDR1 reads MGHRA; CDR2 reads YSYEKL. The ends lost 4 bases at V and 2 bases at J; junction bases unmatched: 6. This CDR3 comprises 17 residues. The DNA of the CDR3 is TGCGCCAGCAGCCCGGGCGGACTAGCGGGGGGACAAGAGACCCAGTACTTC. This translates into CASSPGGLAGGQETQYF.